This T cell receptor beta chain originates from a study of blood T cell repertoires in COVID-19. Study summary: Material from acute and convalescent COVID-19 was sourced from the United States, Italy and Spain. T cells, B-cell-depleted T cells, or PBMCs provided the cDNA or gDNA that served as material.

This clone was found once. Authors' analysis steps: Reference gene primer amplification gave estimated nucleated cell counts. The protocol was immunoSEQ multiplex PCR, while the TCRdb copy is restricted to in-frame clones and leaves out a portion. The V and J calls and the clone size are those of that table, but D and trimming were determined from the DNA. The sample includes some 200,000 clones, more than 75% of them seen just once. The V gene lost 5 bases and the J gene lost 3 bases, with 6 bases spanning the gap. This CDR3 spans 12 amino acids. Sample: peripheral blood. The source is a man aged 40-55 years with active or convalescent COVID-19. The chain has TRBV12-3 or TRBV12-4 and TRBJ2-3; tentative D call: TRBD2 (5 bases). Written as DNA, the CDR3 is TGTGCCAGCAGTCCGGGGACAGATACGCAGTATTTT. Its translation is CASSPGTDTQYF.